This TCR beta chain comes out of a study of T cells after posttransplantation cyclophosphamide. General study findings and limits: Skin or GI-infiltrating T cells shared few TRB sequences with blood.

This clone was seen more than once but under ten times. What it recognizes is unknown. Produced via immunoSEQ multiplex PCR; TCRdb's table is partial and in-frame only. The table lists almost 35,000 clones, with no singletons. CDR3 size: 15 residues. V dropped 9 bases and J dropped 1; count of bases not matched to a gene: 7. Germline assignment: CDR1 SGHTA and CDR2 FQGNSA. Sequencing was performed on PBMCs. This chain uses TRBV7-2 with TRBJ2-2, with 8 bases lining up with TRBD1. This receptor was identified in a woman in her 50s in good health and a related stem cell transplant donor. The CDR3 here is CARDAGTGNTGELFF. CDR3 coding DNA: TGTGCCAGAGATGCCGGGACAGGGAACACCGGGGAGCTGTTTTTT.